What follows describes a single TCR beta chain. Runs used v3.0 of the immunoSEQ assay and were done at survey level. Repertoires were generated with immunoSEQ multiplex PCR, while TCRdb's copy carries only in-frame clones and drops some. The data hold some 33,000 clones, with around 80% observed a single time. These data originate in a study of long-term antiretroviral therapy in people with HIV. Study overall: The immediate-ART recommendation dates to 2015, and the earliest samples predate it by about a decade.

The germline V gene encodes CDR1 LGHNA and CDR2 YSLEER. V lost 2 bases, J lost 0 bases, and 8 bases lay in between. There are 15 residues in the CDR3. The clonotype originates from a man younger than 35 with HIV. The sequencing here drew on unsorted PBMCs, taken 0.6 years after starting antiretroviral therapy. The chain is built from TRBV4-3 and TRBJ1-5; D not resolved. CDR3 region: CASSQTAYSNQPQHF. The DNA for the CDR3 is TGCGCCAGCAGCCAAACAGCCTATAGCAATCAGCCCCAGCATTTT.